The source of this TCR beta chain is a study of cytomegalovirus exposure and HLA in healthy donors. Study-level findings and limits: The authors confirmed in vitro that a few CMV-associated chains were specific for CMV antigens. In a later analysis, TCR beta V- and J-gene trimming was associated with a missense DCLRE1C variant.

The CDR3 contains 14 residues. CDR1 is SGHNT and CDR2 is YENEEA in the germline V gene. Trimming shortened V by 1 base and J by 4 bases, and 10 bases separated the two germline ends. PCR used 60 Vbeta primers and 13 Jbeta primers. Only in-frame clones appear in the TCRdb table, and some are missing; sequencing was by immunoSEQ multiplex PCR. Of more than 95,000 clones in the sample, almost 70% were seen once. Notes on this clone: What it binds is unknown.

The material sequenced was PBMCs. The chain uses TRBV11-3 and TRBJ2-5; D unresolved. The receptor comes from a man aged 30 to 45 in good health and CMV-seronegative. CDR3 region: CASSLVTRGETQYF. The CDR3 region has the DNA TGTGCCAGCAGCTTAGTCACGAGAGGAGAGACCCAGTACTTC.